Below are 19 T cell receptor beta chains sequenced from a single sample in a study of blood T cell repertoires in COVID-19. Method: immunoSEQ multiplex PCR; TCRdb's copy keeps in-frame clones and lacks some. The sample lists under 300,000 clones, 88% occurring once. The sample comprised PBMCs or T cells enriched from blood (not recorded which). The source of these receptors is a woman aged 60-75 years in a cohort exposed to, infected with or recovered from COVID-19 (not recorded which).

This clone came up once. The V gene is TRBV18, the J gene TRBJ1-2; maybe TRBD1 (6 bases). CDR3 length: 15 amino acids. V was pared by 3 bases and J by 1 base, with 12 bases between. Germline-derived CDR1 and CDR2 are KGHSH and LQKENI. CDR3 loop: CASSPTDSINYGYTF. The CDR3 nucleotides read TGTGCCAGCTCACCCACGGACAGTATTAACTATGGCTACACCTTC.

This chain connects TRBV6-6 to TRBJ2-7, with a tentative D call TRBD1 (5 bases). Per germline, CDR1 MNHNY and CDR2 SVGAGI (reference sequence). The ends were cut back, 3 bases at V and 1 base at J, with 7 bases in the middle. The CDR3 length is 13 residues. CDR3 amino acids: CASSYPGSYEQYF. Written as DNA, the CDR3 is TGTGCCAGCAGTTATCCAGGGTCCTACGAGCAGTACTTC.

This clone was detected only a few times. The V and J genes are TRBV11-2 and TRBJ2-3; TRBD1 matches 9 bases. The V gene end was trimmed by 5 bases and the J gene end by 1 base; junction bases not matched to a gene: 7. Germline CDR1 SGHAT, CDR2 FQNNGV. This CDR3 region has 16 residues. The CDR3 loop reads CASSARTGARTDTQYF. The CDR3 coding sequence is TGTGCCAGCAGCGCCCGGACAGGGGCCCGCACAGATACGCAGTATTTT. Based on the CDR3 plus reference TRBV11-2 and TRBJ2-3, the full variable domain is EAGVAQSPRYKIIEKRQSVAFWCNPISGHATLYWYQQILGQGPKLLIQFQNNGVVDDSQLPKDRFSAERLKGVDSTLKIQPAKLEDSAVYLCASSARTGARTDTQYFGPGTRLTVL.

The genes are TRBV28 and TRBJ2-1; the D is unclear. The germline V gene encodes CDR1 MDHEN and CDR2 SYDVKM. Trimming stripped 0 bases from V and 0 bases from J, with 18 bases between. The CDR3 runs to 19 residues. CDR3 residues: CASSLWWNTLESSYNEQFF. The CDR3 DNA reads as TGTGCCAGCAGTTTATGGTGGAATACTCTAGAAAGCTCCTACAATGAGCAGTTCTTC. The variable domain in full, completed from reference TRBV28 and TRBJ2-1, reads DVKVTQSSRYLVKRTGEKVFLECVQDMDHENMFWYRQDPGLGLRLIYFSYDVKMKEKGDIPEGYSVSREKKERFSLILESASTNQTSMYLCASSLWWNTLESSYNEQFFGPGTRLTVL.

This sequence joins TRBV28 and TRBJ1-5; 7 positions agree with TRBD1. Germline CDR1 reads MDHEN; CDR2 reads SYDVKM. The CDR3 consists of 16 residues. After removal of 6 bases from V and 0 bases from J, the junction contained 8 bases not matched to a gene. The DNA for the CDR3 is TGTGCCAGCAGCCCCGGGACAGTCTATAGCAATCAGCCCCAGCATTTT. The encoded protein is CASSPGTVYSNQPQHF.

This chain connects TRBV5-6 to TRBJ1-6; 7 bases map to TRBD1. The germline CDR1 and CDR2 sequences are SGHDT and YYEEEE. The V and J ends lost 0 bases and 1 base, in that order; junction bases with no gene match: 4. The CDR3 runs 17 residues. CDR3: CASSLVEGASYNSPLHF. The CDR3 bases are TGTGCCAGCAGCTTGGTTGAGGGGGCTTCCTATAATTCACCCCTCCACTTT. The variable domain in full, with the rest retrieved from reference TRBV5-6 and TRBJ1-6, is DAGVTQSPTHLIKTRGQQVTLRCSPKSGHDTVSWYQQALGQGPQFIFQYYEEEERQRGNFPDRFSGHQFPNYSSELNVNALLLGDSALYLCASSLVEGASYNSPLHFGNGTRLTVT.

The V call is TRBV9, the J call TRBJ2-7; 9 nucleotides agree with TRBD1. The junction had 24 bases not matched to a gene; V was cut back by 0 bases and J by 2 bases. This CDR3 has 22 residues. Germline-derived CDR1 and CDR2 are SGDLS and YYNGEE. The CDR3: CASSVGATSGTGSVIFTYEQYF. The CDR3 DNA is TGTGCCAGCAGCGTAGGGGCTACCTCCGGGACAGGGAGCGTAATATTCACCTACGAGCAGTACTTC.

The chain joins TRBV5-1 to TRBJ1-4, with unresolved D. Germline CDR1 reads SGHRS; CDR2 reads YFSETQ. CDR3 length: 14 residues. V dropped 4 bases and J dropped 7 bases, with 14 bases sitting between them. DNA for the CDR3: TGCGCCAGCAGCCCCGACGTAGCCGGTGAAAAACTGTTTTTT. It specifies CASSPDVAGEKLFF.

The chain's CDR3 is CASSPTPYRSPTNEKLFF. Here the CDR3 DNA reads TGTGCCAGCAGTCCTACCCCATACAGGTCGCCAACTAATGAAAAACTGTTTTTT. V and J are TRBV28 and TRBJ1-4, with D perhaps matching TRBD1 (5 bases). V lost 5 bases, J lost 0 bases, and 19 bases lay in between. The CDR3 contains 18 residues. CDR1 and CDR2 from the germline V gene are MDHEN and SYDVKM.

The CDR3 region has the DNA TGTGCCAGCAGGGCACCAGGGACCGGGGAGCTGTTTTTT. This encodes CASRAPGTGELFF. J is TRBJ2-2 and V is TRBV7-2; D perhaps matches TRBD1 (5 bases). Germline V gene sequence: CDR1 SGHTA, CDR2 FQGNSA. The V end was cut by 6 bases, the J end by 5 bases, with 10 bases between. The length of the CDR3 is 13 residues.

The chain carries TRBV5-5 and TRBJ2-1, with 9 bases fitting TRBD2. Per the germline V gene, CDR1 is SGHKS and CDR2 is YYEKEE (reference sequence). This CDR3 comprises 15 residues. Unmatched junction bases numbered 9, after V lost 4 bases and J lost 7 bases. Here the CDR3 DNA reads TGTGCCAGCAGCCTGGCGGGGGGGATTCGGAATGAGCAGTTCTTC. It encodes CASSLAGGIRNEQFF.

The chain's CDR3 is CSVDKGAGSSYNEQFF. DNA for the CDR3: TGCAGCGTTGATAAGGGTGCGGGGAGCTCCTACAATGAGCAGTTCTTC. The chain joins TRBV29-1 to TRBJ2-1; D might be TRBD2 (6 bases). The CDR3 has 16 amino acids. The germline V and J ends were trimmed by 3 bases and 0 bases, with 15 bases remaining between them. Germline lookup yields CDR1 SQVTM and CDR2 ANQGSEA.

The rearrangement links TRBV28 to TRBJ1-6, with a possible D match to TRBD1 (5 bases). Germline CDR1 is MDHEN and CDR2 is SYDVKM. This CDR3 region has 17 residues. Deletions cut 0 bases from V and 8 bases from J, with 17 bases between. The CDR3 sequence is CASSLWLDPGGHSPLHF. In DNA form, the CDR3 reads TGTGCCAGCAGTTTATGGCTTGACCCGGGGGGACATTCACCCCTCCACTTT. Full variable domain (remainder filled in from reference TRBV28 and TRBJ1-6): DVKVTQSSRYLVKRTGEKVFLECVQDMDHENMFWYRQDPGLGLRLIYFSYDVKMKEKGDIPEGYSVSREKKERFSLILESASTNQTSMYLCASSLWLDPGGHSPLHFGNGTRLTVT.

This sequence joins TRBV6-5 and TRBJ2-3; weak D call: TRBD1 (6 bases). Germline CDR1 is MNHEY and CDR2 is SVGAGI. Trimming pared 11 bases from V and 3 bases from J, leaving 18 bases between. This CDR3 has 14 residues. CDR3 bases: TGTGCCGTTCAGGGGCCTAGAGCAACAGATACGCAGTATTTT. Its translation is CAVQGPRATDTQYF.

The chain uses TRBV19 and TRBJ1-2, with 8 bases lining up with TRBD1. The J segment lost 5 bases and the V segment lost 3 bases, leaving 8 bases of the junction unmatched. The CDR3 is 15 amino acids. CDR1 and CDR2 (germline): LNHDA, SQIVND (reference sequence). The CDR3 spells CASSIGTGLSYGYTF. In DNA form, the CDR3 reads TGTGCCAGTAGTATCGGGACAGGTCTTAGTTATGGCTACACCTTC.

In DNA, the CDR3 is TGTGCCAGCAGCTCTGCTTGGGCGGGAGAGGCCGGGGAGCTGTTTTTT. It translates to CASSSAWAGEAGELFF. V usage is TRBV7-3 and J usage is TRBJ2-2; 7 nucleotides line up with TRBD2. The CDR3 totals 16 residues. V was clipped by 4 bases and J by 6 bases; unmatched bases: 11. Germline V gives CDR1 SGHTA, CDR2 FQGTGA.

The chain's CDR3 is CAISDEGARTEAFF. CDR3 DNA sequence: TGTGCCATCAGTGACGAGGGGGCACGCACTGAAGCTTTCTTT. This chain joins TRBV10-3 and TRBJ1-1; 7 nucleotides line up with TRBD1. Germline values: CDR1 ENHRY, CDR2 SYGVKD. The trim removed 3 bases at V and 4 bases at J, leaving 5 bases unmatched. This CDR3 is 14 amino acids long.

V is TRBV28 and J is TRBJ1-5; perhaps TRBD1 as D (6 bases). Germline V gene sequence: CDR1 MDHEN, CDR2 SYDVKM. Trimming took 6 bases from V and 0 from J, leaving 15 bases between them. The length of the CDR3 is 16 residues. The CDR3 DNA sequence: TGTGCCAGCAGGCCTTACAGGACAGTTAGCAATCAGCCCCAGCATTTT. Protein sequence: CASRPYRTVSNQPQHF.

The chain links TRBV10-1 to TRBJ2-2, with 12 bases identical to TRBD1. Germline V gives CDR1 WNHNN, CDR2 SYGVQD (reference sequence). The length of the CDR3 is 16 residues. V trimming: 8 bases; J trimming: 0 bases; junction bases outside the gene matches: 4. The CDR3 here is CASAGQGASNTGELFF. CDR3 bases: TGCGCCAGCGCGGGACAGGGGGCGTCGAACACCGGGGAGCTGTTTTTT.